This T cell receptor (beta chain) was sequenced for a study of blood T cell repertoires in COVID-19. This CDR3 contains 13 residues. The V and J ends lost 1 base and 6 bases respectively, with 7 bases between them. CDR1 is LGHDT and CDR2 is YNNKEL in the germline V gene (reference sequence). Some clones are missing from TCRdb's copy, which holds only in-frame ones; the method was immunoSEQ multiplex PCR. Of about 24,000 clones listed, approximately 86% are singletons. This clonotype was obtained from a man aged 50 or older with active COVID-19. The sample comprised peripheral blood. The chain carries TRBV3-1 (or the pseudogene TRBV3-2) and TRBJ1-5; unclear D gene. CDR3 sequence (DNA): TGTGCCAGCAGCCAAGGAGGCGGTCAGCCCCAGCATTTT. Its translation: CASSQGGGQPQHF.